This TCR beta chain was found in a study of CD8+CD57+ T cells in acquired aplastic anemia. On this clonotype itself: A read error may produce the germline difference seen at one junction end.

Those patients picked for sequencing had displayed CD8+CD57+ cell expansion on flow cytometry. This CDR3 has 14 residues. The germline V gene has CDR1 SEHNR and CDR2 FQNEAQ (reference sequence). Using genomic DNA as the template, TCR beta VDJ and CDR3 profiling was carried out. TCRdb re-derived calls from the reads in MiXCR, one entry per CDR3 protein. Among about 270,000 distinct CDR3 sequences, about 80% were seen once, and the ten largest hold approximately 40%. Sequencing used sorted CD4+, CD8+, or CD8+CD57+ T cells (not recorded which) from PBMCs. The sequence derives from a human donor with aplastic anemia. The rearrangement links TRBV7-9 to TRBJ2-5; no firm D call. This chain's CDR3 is CATSIGSRQETQYF. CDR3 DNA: TGTGCCACCAGCATAGGCAGTAGGCAAGAGACCCAGTACTTC.